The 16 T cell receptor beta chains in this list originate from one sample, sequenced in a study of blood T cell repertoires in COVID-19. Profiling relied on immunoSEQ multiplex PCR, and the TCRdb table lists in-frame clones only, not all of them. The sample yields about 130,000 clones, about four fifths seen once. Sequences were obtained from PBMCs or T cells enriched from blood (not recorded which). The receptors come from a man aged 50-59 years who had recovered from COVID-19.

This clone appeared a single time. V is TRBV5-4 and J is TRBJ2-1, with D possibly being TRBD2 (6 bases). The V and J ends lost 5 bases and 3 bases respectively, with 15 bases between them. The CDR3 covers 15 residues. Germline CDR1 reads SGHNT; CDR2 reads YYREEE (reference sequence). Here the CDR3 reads CASRPGGPNYNEQFF. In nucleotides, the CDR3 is TGTGCCAGCAGGCCCGGGGGACCCAACTACAATGAGCAGTTCTTC. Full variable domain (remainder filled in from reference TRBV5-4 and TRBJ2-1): ETGVTQSPTHLIKTRGQQVTLRCSSQSGHNTVSWYQQALGQGPQFIFQYYREEENGRGNFPPRFSGLQFPNYSSELNVNALELDDSALYLCASRPGGPNYNEQFFGPGTRLTVL.

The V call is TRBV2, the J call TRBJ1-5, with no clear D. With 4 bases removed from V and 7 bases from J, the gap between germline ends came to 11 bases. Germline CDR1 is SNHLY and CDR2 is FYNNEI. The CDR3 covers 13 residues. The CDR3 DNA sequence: TGTGCCAGCAGTGCCGAGGGTTCCCAGCCCCAGCATTTT. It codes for CASSAEGSQPQHF.

CDR3: CASSQGGPLYEQYF. CDR3 DNA sequence: TGTGCCAGCAGCCAGGGAGGGCCCCTATACGAGCAGTACTTC. The chain uses TRBV3-1 (or the pseudogene TRBV3-2) and TRBJ2-7, with 7 bases identical to TRBD2. The V gene's germline CDR1 is LGHDT and CDR2 YNNKEL (reference sequence). The CDR3 runs 14 residues. The junction had 6 bases not matched to a gene; V was cut back by 3 bases and J by 4 bases.

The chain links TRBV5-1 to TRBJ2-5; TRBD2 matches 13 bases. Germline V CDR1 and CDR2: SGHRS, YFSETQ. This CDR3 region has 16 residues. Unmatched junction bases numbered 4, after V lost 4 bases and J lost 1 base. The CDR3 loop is CASSQRTSGGQETQYF. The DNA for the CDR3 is TGCGCCAGCAGCCAAAGGACTAGCGGGGGCCAAGAGACCCAGTACTTC.

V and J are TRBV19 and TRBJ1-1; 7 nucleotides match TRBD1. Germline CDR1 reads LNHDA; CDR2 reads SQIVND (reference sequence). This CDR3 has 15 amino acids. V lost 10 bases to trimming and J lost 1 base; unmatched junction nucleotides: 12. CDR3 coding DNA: TGTGCCACAAAAGAGACGGGACAGCAGAACACTGAAGCTTTCTTT. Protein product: CATKETGQQNTEAFF.

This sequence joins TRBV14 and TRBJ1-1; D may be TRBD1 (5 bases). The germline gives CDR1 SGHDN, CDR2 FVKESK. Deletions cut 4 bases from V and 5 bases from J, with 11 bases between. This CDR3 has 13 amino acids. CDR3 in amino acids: CASSRREGTEAFF. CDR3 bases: TGTGCCAGCAGCCGACGGGAGGGGACTGAAGCTTTCTTT.

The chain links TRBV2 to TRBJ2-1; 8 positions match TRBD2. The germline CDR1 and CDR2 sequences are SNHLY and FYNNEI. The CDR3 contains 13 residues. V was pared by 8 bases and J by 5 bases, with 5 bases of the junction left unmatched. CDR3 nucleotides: TGTGCCAGCGGCGGGAGGCCTAACAATGAGCAGTTCTTC. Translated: CASGGRPNNEQFF. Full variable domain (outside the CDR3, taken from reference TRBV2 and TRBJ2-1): EPEVTQTPSHQVTQMGQEVILRCVPISNHLYFYWYRQILGQKVEFLVSFYNNEISEKSEIFDDQFSVERPDGSNFTLKIRSTKLEDSAMYFCASGGRPNNEQFFGPGTRLTVL.

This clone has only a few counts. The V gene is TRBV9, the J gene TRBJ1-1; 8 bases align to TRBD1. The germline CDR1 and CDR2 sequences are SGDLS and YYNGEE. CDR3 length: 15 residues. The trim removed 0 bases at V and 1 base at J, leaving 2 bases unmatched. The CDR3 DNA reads TGTGCCAGCAGCGTAGAAGGGACAGGGAACACTGAAGCTTTCTTT. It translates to CASSVEGTGNTEAFF. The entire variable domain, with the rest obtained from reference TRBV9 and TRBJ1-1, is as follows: DSGVTQTPKHLITATGQRVTLRCSPRSGDLSVYWYQQSLDQGLQFLIQYYNGEERAKGNILERFSAQQFPDLHSELNLSSLELGDSALYFCASSVEGTGNTEAFFGQGTRLTVV.

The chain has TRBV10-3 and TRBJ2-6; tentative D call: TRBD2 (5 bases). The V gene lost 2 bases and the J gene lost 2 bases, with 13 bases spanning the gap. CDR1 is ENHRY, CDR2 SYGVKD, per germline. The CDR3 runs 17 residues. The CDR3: CAISEELLGAGANVLTF. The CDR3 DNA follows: TGTGCCATCAGTGAGGAACTTTTGGGAGCTGGGGCCAACGTCCTGACTTTC.

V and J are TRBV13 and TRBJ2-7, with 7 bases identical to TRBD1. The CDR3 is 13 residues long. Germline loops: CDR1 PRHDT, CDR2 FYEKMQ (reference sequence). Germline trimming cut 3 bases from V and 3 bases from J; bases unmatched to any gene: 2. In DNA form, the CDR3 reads TGTGCCAGCAGCTTGACAGGGAACTACGAGCAGTACTTC. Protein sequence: CASSLTGNYEQYF.

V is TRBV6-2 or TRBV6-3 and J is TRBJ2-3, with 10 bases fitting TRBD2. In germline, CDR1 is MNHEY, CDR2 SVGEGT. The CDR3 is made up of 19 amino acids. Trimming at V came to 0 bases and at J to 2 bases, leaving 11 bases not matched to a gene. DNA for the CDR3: TGTGCCAGCAGTTACTCAGGCGGAGCGGGGGGGCTTATCACAGATACGCAGTATTTT. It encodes CASSYSGGAGGLITDTQYF.

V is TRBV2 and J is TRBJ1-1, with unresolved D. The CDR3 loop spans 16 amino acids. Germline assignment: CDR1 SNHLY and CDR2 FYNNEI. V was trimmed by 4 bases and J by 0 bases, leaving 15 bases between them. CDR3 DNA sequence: TGTGCCAGCAGTGTTGGCAGCGCTCCCTTGAACACTGAAGCTTTCTTT. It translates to CASSVGSAPLNTEAFF.

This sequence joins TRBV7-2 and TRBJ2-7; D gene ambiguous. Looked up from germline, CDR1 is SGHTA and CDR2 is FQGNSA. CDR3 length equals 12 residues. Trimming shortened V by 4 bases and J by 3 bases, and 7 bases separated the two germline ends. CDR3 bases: TGTGCCAGCAGCTACAACAACTACGAGCAGTACTTC. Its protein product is CASSYNNYEQYF.

CDR3 region: CASSLARPNEKLFF. The CDR3 DNA reads TGTGCCAGCAGCTTGGCTAGGCCGAATGAAAAACTGTTTTTT. The chain is built from TRBV5-4 and TRBJ1-4; D call uncertain. The CDR3 length is 14 residues. From germline, CDR1 is SGHNT and CDR2 YYREEE (reference sequence). V was shortened by 0 bases and J by 5 bases, with 8 bases between the two germline ends. The variable domain in full, completed from reference TRBV5-4 and TRBJ1-4, reads ETGVTQSPTHLIKTRGQQVTLRCSSQSGHNTVSWYQQALGQGPQFIFQYYREEENGRGNFPPRFSGLQFPNYSSELNVNALELDDSALYLCASSLARPNEKLFFGSGTQLSVL.

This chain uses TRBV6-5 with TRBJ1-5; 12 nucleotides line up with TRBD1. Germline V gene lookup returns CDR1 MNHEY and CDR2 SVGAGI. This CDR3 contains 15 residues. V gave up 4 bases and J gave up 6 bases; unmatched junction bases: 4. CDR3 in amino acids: CASSSGTGGTQPQHF. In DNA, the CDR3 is TGTGCCAGCAGTTCCGGGACAGGGGGCACTCAGCCCCAGCATTTT.

The CDR3 protein is CASSQIRGTEAFF. DNA of the CDR3: TGCGCCAGCAGCCAAATCAGGGGCACTGAAGCTTTCTTT. The rearrangement uses TRBV4-1 and TRBJ1-1, with D possibly being TRBD1 (6 bases). This CDR3 spans 13 amino acids. The germline CDR1 and CDR2 sequences are MGHRA and YSYEKL. The ends were cut back, 2 bases at V and 4 bases at J, with 8 bases in the middle.